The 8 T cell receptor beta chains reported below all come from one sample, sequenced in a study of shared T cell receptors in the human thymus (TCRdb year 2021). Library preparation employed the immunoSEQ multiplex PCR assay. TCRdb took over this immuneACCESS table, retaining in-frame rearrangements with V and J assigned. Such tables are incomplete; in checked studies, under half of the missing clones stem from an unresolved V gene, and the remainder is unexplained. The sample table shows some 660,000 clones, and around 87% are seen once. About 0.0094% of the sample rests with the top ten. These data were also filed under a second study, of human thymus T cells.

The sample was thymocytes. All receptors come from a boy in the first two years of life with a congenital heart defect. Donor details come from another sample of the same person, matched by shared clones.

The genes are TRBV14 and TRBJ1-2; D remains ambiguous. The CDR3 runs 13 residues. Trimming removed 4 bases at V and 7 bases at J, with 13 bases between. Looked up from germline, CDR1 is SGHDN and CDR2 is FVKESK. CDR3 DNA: TGTGCCAGCAGCCCCTCACCTCCCGGTGGCTACACCTTC. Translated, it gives CASSPSPPGGYTF. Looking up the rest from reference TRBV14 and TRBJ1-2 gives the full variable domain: EAGVTQFPSHSVIEKGQTVTLRCDPISGHDNLYWYRRVMGKEIKFLLHFVKESKQDESGMPNNRFLAERTGGTYSTLKVQPAELEDSGVYFCASSPSPPGGYTFGSGTRLTVV.

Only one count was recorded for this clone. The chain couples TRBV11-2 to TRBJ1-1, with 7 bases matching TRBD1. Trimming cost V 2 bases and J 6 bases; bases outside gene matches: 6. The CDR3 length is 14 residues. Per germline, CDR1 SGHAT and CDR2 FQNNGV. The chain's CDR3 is CASSLTSRGAEAFF. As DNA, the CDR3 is TGTGCCAGCAGCTTAACGAGCAGGGGGGCTGAAGCTTTCTTT.

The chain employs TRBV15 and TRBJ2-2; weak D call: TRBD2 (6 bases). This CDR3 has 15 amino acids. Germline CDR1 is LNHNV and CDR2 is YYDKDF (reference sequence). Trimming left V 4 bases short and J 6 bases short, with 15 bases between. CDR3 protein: CATSNERAQSGELFF. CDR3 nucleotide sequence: TGTGCCACCAGCAACGAGCGGGCCCAGTCCGGGGAGCTGTTTTTT.

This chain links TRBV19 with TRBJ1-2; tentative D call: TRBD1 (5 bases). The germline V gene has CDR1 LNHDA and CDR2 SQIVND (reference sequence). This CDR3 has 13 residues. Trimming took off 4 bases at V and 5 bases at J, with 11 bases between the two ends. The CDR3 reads CASSTGTGYGYTF. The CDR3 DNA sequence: TGTGCCAGTAGTACCGGGACTGGATATGGCTACACCTTC. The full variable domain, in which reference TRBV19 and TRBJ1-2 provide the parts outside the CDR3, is DGGITQSPKYLFRKEGQNVTLSCEQNLNHDAMYWYRQDPGQGLRLIYYSQIVNDFQKGDIAEGYSVSREKKESFPLTVTSAQKNPTAFYLCASSTGTGYGYTFGSGTRLTVV.

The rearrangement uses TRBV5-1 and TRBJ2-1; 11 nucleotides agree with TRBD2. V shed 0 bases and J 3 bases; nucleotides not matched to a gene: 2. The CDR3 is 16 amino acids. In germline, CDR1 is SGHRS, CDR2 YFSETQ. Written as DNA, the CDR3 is TGCGCCAGCAGCTTGGAGCTAGCGGGAGGCTACAATGAGCAGTTCTTC. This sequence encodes CASSLELAGGYNEQFF.

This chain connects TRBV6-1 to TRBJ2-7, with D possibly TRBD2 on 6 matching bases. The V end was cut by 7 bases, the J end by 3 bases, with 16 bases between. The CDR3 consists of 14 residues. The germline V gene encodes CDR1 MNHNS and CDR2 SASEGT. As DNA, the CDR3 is TGTGCCAGCAACCGCCTGCCGGGGGTCTACGAGCAGTACTTC. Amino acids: CASNRLPGVYEQYF.

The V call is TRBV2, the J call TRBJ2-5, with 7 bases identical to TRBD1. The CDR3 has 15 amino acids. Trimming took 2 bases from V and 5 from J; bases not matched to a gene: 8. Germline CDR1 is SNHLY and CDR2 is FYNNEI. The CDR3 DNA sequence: TGTGCCAGCAGTGAATCCAGGGGGACGTTGGAGACCCAGTACTTC. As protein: CASSESRGTLETQYF.

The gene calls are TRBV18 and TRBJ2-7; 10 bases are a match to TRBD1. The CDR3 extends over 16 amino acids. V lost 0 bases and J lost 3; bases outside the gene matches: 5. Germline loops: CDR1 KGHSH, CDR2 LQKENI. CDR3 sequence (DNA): TGTGCCAGCTCACCACCTTTTGGACAGGGGGTCTACGAGCAGTACTTC. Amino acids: CASSPPFGQGVYEQYF.